A selection of T cell receptor beta chains follows, all from one sample in a study of T cell responses to AZD1222 COVID-19 vaccine. The table came from immunoSEQ multiplex PCR; TCRdb's copy has only in-frame clones and leaves some out. The table shows roughly 140,000 clones, with about 93% occurring only once. Source: peripheral blood, taken on day 0 of AZD1222 vaccination. The source is an adult in good health. Both conserved end residues are part of each CDR3. A D gene is named only where the DNA matches it firmly. A row's size may be missing; if present it is once, few, many or a size class.

size	J	V	D	CDR3	DNA
NA	TRBJ1-1	TRBV18	NA	CASSPSGPNTEAFF	TGTGCCAGCTCACCGTCAGGGCCGAACACTGAAGCTTTCTTT
NA	TRBJ1-1	TRBV3-1/TRBV3-2	NA	CASSQDHARSSNTEAFF	TGTGCCAGCAGCCAAGATCATGCCAGATCCTCGAACACTGAAGCTTTCTTT
NA	TRBJ2-7	TRBV5-1	NA	CASSLAPGEGIQYEQYF	TGCGCCAGCAGCTTGGCCCCCGGGGAAGGGATACAGTACGAGCAGTACTTC
once	TRBJ1-2	TRBV19	NA	CASSIGATPYGYTF	TGTGCCAGTAGTATCGGCGCCACCCCGTATGGCTACACCTTC
NA	TRBJ1-1	TRBV30	NA	CAWRMEMNTEAFF	TGTGCCTGGCGCATGGAGATGAACACTGAAGCTTTCTTT
NA	TRBJ2-3	TRBV4-3	TRBD1	CASSQDVAGGETDTQYF	TGCGCCAGCAGCCAAGATGTGGCAGGGGGAGAGACAGATACGCAGTATTTT
NA	TRBJ1-1	TRBV7-9	TRBD1	CASSRRPGQGGGYTEAFF	TGTGCCAGCAGCCGACGCCCGGGACAGGGCGGGGGGTACACTGAAGCTTTCTTT
NA	TRBJ1-5	TRBV6-2/TRBV6-3	NA	CASSYSGLQPQHF	TGTGCCAGCAGTTACTCGGGACTTCAGCCCCAGCATTTT
NA	TRBJ2-7	TRBV6-2/TRBV6-3	NA	CASSYGHRDRPYEQYF	TGTGCCAGCAGTTACGGACACAGGGATCGGCCCTACGAGCAGTACTTC
NA	TRBJ2-2	TRBV10-2	TRBD2	CASKKLATNTGELFF	TGCGCCAGCAAAAAACTAGCGACTAACACCGGGGAGCTGTTTTTT
NA	TRBJ2-1	TRBV25-1	NA	CASSEPGAYNEQFF	TGTGCCAGCAGTGAGCCGGGCGCCTACAATGAGCAGTTCTTC
NA	TRBJ2-1	TRBV7-3	NA	CASSLGSLVSNEQFF	TGTGCCAGCAGCTTAGGATCACTAGTATCAAATGAGCAGTTCTTC
NA	TRBJ1-3	TRBV4-1	NA	CASSQSGSGNTIYF	TGCGCCAGCAGCCAATCAGGGTCAGGAAACACCATATATTTT
NA	TRBJ1-6	TRBV6-5	TRBD1	CASSSGQGNRPLHF	TGTGCCAGCAGCTCAGGACAGGGCAATCGACCCCTCCACTTT
NA	TRBJ1-5	TRBV10-3	NA	CAISESSGGGIDQPQHF	TGTGCCATCAGTGAGTCTTCCGGGGGGGGGATTGATCAGCCCCAGCATTTT
NA	TRBJ2-1	TRBV6-5	TRBD2	CASTTSGTLEQFF	TGTGCCAGCACCACTAGCGGGACTCTTGAGCAGTTCTTC
NA	TRBJ2-7	TRBV18	NA	CASSGQSYEQYF	TGTGCCAGCTCCGGACAGTCCTACGAGCAGTACTTC
NA	TRBJ2-5	TRBV6-5	TRBD1	CASSYKGQGFGETQYF	TGTGCCAGCAGTTACAAAGGACAGGGATTCGGGGAGACCCAGTACTTC